These 24 T cell receptor beta chains came from one sample sequenced in a study of Ad26.COV2.S vaccination and SARS-CoV-2 variants. As to treatment: over 15 received Ad26.COV2.S at low or high dose, single or two shots; about 5 received placebo; per-sample allocation not given. The study sampled participants on day 63 after the first vaccine or placebo injection. Profiled with immunoSEQ multiplex PCR; TCRdb holds only in-frame clones, not every one. Of approximately 300,000 clones in the sample, around four fifths were seen once. This specimen consisted of peripheral blood, obtained in a trial of Ad26.COV2.S vaccine versus placebo. Receptors were obtained from a person between 18 and 60 years old who received the Ad26.COV2.S COVID-19 vaccine or a placebo.

The CDR3 bases are TGTGCCAGCAGTCGATCCATGAACCCGACAGGGAATGAGCAGTTCTTC. Its translation is CASSRSMNPTGNEQFF. The chain couples TRBV28 to TRBJ2-1; the match to TRBD1 covers 7 bases. Per germline, CDR1 MDHEN and CDR2 SYDVKM. Germline trimming cut 5 bases from V and 7 bases from J; bases unmatched to any gene: 14. This CDR3 is 16 amino acids long. The full variable domain, rest sourced from reference TRBV28 and TRBJ2-1, is DVKVTQSSRYLVKRTGEKVFLECVQDMDHENMFWYRQDPGLGLRLIYFSYDVKMKEKGDIPEGYSVSREKKERFSLILESASTNQTSMYLCASSRSMNPTGNEQFFGPGTRLTVL.

The V and J genes are TRBV7-8 and TRBJ1-2; the D gene is possibly TRBD1 (6 bases). The germline V gene has CDR1 SGHVS and CDR2 FQNEAQ. The CDR3 covers 12 residues. Trimming removed 5 bases at V and 9 bases at J, with 13 bases between. The CDR3 nucleotides are TGTGCCAGCAGCCCTAACAGGGTCCGCTACACCTTC. Translating it yields CASSPNRVRYTF.

J is TRBJ2-7 and V is TRBV6-6, with TRBD1 identical over 7 bases. V trimming: 0 bases; J trimming: 2 bases; junction bases outside the gene matches: 4. The CDR3 spans 15 residues. Germline V gene sequence: CDR1 MNHNY, CDR2 SVGAGI (reference sequence). CDR3 region: CASSYSRDSPYEQYF. The CDR3 bases are TGTGCCAGCAGTTACTCACGGGACAGCCCCTACGAGCAGTACTTC.

The chain joins TRBV7-6 to TRBJ1-4; TRBD1 might be the D (6 bases). This CDR3 is built from 15 residues. The germline CDR1 and CDR2 sequences are SGHVS and FNYEAQ. Trimming pared 0 bases from V and 7 bases from J, leaving 12 bases between. The CDR3 DNA reads TGTGCCAGCAGCTTAGCGTGGGGGGCGGGTGAAAAACTGTTTTTT. It encodes CASSLAWGAGEKLFF. Drawing the rest from reference TRBV7-6 and TRBJ1-4, the complete variable domain is GAGVSQSPRYKVTKRGQDVALRCDPISGHVSLYWYRQALGQGPEFLTYFNYEAQQDKSGLPNDRFSAERPEGSISTLTIQRTEQRDSAMYRCASSLAWGAGEKLFFGSGTQLSVL.

V usage is TRBV21-1 and J usage is TRBJ1-6; the table's D gene call, TRBD1, was not cross checked with the DNA. TRBV21-1 represents a pseudogene. This CDR3 spans 17 amino acids. The CDR3 is CASSTLDREISISPLHF. In DNA, the CDR3 is TGTGCCAGCAGCACGCTAGACAGGGAAATCTCCATTTCACCCCTCCACTTT.

The J gene is TRBJ1-6, the V gene TRBV7-2; D not resolved. Germline CDR1 SGHTA, CDR2 FQGNSA. V was trimmed by 1 base and J by 11 bases, leaving 12 bases between them. The CDR3 runs to 14 residues. The CDR3 DNA sequence: TGTGCCAGCAGCTTAGGTTGGGGTTTGGCACCCCTCCACTTT. Protein product: CASSLGWGLAPLHF.

J is TRBJ1-1 and V is TRBV19, with D unclear. The CDR3 runs 14 residues. Germline CDR1 LNHDA, CDR2 SQIVND (reference sequence). V gave up 3 bases and J gave up 1 base, with 9 bases separating them. CDR3 in amino acids: CASSINYRNTEAFF. The CDR3 coding sequence is TGTGCCAGTAGTATTAATTACAGGAACACTGAAGCTTTCTTT.

The chain uses TRBV27 and TRBJ1-1; 7 nucleotides align to TRBD1. CDR3 length equals 13 residues. V shed 5 bases, J shed 4 bases, and the junction held 4 bases outside the gene matches. Germline values: CDR1 MNHEY, CDR2 SMNVEV (reference sequence). This CDR3 is CASSRYRGTEAFF. The DNA of the CDR3 is TGTGCCAGCAGTCGATACAGGGGCACTGAAGCTTTCTTT.

This clone was detected only once. V is TRBV5-6 and J is TRBJ1-6; maybe TRBD1 (5 bases). Germline assignment: CDR1 SGHDT and CDR2 YYEEEE. The CDR3 contains 16 residues. V dropped 5 bases and J dropped 2 bases, with 14 bases sitting between them. CDR3 in DNA: TGTGCCAGCAGACTGGCACAGGCCGCCTATAATTCACCCCTCCACTTT. Protein: CASRLAQAAYNSPLHF.

The chain is built from TRBV6-5 and TRBJ2-1; D unresolved. Per germline, CDR1 MNHEY and CDR2 SVGAGI. The CDR3 extends over 15 amino acids. V was pared by 4 bases and J by 5 bases, with 15 bases between. In DNA, the CDR3 is TGTGCCAGCAGTTCCCGCGGCGTGTTAAACAATGAGCAGTTCTTC. It codes for CASSSRGVLNNEQFF.

J is TRBJ1-6 and V is TRBV5-1; 7 nucleotides line up with TRBD1. Germline V gene data show CDR1 as SGHRS and CDR2 as YFSETQ. After removal of 0 bases from V and 9 bases from J, the junction contained 3 bases not matched to a gene. There are 14 residues in the CDR3. The CDR3: CASSLDRGGSPLHF. Written as DNA, the CDR3 is TGCGCCAGCAGCTTGGACAGGGGCGGTTCACCCCTCCACTTT.

The rearrangement links TRBV5-4 to TRBJ1-6; D remains unclear. CDR3 length equals 13 residues. Trimming stripped 4 bases from V and 9 bases from J, with 11 bases between. Germline V gene sequence: CDR1 SGHNT, CDR2 YYREEE (reference sequence). This chain's CDR3 is CASSLVGSSPLHF. In nucleotides, the CDR3 is TGTGCCAGCAGCCTAGTTGGCAGTTCACCCCTCCACTTT.

The rearrangement links TRBV6-1 to TRBJ1-3, with D possibly TRBD1 on 5 matching bases. This CDR3 has 16 amino acids. Trimming removed 3 bases from V and 0 bases from J, with 12 bases in between. Germline CDR1 MNHNS, CDR2 SASEGT. The CDR3 is CASSERGTASGNTIYF. CDR3 DNA: TGTGCCAGCAGTGAGAGAGGGACCGCCTCTGGAAACACCATATATTTT.

The J gene is TRBJ2-5, the V gene TRBV19, with D uncertain. The V gene's germline CDR1 is LNHDA and CDR2 SQIVND (reference sequence). Trimming pared 1 base from V and 7 bases from J, leaving 10 bases between. CDR3 length equals 13 residues. Written as DNA, the CDR3 is TGTGCCAGTAGTATAGGTAGGGCGAGGACCCAGTACTTC. Translation gives CASSIGRARTQYF.

The chain uses TRBV28 and TRBJ1-1, with TRBD1 matching over 9 bases. Germline-derived CDR1 and CDR2 are MDHEN and SYDVKM. V lost 6 bases and J lost 3; bases outside the gene matches: 8. The CDR3 consists of 15 residues. This CDR3 reads CASRSTDRGDTEAFF. For the CDR3, the DNA is TGTGCCAGCAGGTCCACGGACAGGGGAGACACTGAAGCTTTCTTT.

This clone came up once. The V gene is TRBV18, the J gene TRBJ2-5; D tentatively fits TRBD1 or TRBD2 (6 bases each). The CDR3 length is 15 residues. V was cut by 0 bases and J by 5 bases, with 13 bases left in between. From germline, CDR1 is KGHSH and CDR2 LQKENI. The CDR3 sequence is CASSPPRGAPETQYF. In DNA form, the CDR3 reads TGTGCCAGCTCACCACCGAGGGGGGCGCCCGAGACCCAGTACTTC.

The J gene is TRBJ2-1, the V gene TRBV28, with TRBD2 matching over 9 bases. The germline CDR1 and CDR2 sequences are MDHEN and SYDVKM. V shed 1 base and J 8 bases; nucleotides not matched to a gene: 6. There are 15 residues in the CDR3. Written as DNA, the CDR3 is TGTGCCAGCAGTTTATCACAGCGGGGGGTCGATGAGCAGTTCTTC. As protein: CASSLSQRGVDEQFF.

As to this clone: The sample has other DNA sequences that encode this CDR3 too. This chain connects TRBV6-5 to TRBJ1-6; D gene uncertain. This CDR3 is 12 amino acids long. CDR1 is MNHEY, CDR2 SVGAGI, per germline. Trimming shortened V by 6 bases and J by 8 bases, and 8 bases separated the two germline ends. This CDR3 is CASRPGDSPLHF. The DNA of the CDR3 is TGTGCCAGCAGACCCGGGGATTCACCCCTCCACTTT.

The rearrangement links TRBV29-1 to TRBJ1-1; no clear D. The CDR3 covers 13 residues. CDR1 SQVTM and CDR2 ANQGSEA come from the germline V gene. Trimming pared 5 bases from V and 4 bases from J, leaving 14 bases between. As DNA, the CDR3 is TGCAGCGTTTCAAGAGGGATTGGCACTGAAGCTTTCTTT. Translation: CSVSRGIGTEAFF.

The rearrangement links TRBV5-1 to TRBJ2-3, with TRBD2 matching 7 bases. The CDR3 covers 16 residues. Looked up from germline, CDR1 is SGHRS and CDR2 is YFSETQ. J lost 4 bases, V lost 4 bases, and 12 bases had no gene match. This chain's CDR3 is CASSQGESLAADTQYF. The CDR3 nucleotides read TGCGCCAGCAGCCAGGGTGAAAGTCTAGCGGCAGATACGCAGTATTTT.

The CDR3 nucleotides are TGTGCCAGCAGTGAAGTTCCGGTCCGTGGTCAGCCCCAGCATTTT. Translated: CASSEVPVRGQPQHF. The J gene is TRBJ1-5, the V gene TRBV6-1; D not certain. Trimming took off 1 base at V and 6 bases at J, with 13 bases between the two ends. Germline loops: CDR1 MNHNS, CDR2 SASEGT. This CDR3 region has 15 residues.

Here the CDR3 DNA reads TGTGCCAGCAGCTTAGCAGGGACAGACCAAGAGACCCAGTACTTC. Protein product: CASSLAGTDQETQYF. The chain employs TRBV11-1 and TRBJ2-5, with 7 bases matching TRBD1. CDR1 SGHAT and CDR2 FQDESV come from the germline V gene (reference sequence). The ends lost 0 bases at V and 0 bases at J; junction bases unmatched: 1. CDR3 size: 15 residues.

The V and J genes are TRBV5-1 and TRBJ2-5; D may be TRBD2 (5 bases). V was cut by 4 bases and J by 7 bases, with 17 bases left in between. CDR1 and CDR2 from the germline V gene are SGHRS and YFSETQ. CDR3 length: 14 residues. CDR3 DNA sequence: TGCGCCAGCAGCCAGCCGGACTCGTTTGCGACCCAGTACTTC. Its translation is CASSQPDSFATQYF.

DNA of the CDR3: TGTGCCAGCAGCCAAAGTAGGCCTATCAACACTGAAGCTTTCTTT. Protein sequence: CASSQSRPINTEAFF. This chain links TRBV3-1 (or the pseudogene TRBV3-2) with TRBJ1-1, with no clear D. CDR1 is LGHDT and CDR2 is YNNKEL in the germline V gene (reference sequence). Trimming took 2 bases from V and 2 from J, leaving 12 bases between them. This CDR3 contains 15 residues.